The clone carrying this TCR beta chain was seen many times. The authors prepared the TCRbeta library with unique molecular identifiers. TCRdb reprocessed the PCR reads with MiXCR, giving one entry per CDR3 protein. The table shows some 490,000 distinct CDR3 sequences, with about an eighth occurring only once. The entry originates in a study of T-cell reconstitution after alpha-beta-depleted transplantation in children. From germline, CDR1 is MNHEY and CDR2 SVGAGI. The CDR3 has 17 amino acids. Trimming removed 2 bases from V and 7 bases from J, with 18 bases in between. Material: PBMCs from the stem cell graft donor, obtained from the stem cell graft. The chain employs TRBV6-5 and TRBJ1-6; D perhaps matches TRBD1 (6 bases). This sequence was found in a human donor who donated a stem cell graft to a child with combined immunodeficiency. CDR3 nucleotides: TGTGCCAGCAGTTACCCGGGCAGGGGAGGCCTAAATTCACCCCTCCACTTT. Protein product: CASSYPGRGGLNSPLHF.